The 21 T cell receptor beta chains below all came from one sample that was sequenced in a study of CD4 T cells in relation to SARS-CoV-2 and coronaviruses. No antigen is known for these receptors. Unexposed donor CD4+ T cells date from 2011-2018, before the COVID-19 pandemic. After nine to ten days of culture, CD4+ T cells were isolated. Method: immunoSEQ multiplex PCR; TCRdb's copy keeps in-frame clones and lacks some. The sample holds over 15,000 clones, roughly 80% seen once. Sequencing was done on a sample of CD4+ T cells from PBMCs, cultured in vitro. The receptor set was obtained from a human donor in good health.

The V call is TRBV10-3, the J call TRBJ2-2, with 7 positions matching TRBD1. V shed 4 bases and J 4 bases; nucleotides not matched to a gene: 6. CDR1 and CDR2 (germline): ENHRY, SYGVKD. This CDR3 spans 15 amino acids. The CDR3 protein is CAISAPTGTTGELFF. CDR3 nucleotide sequence: TGTGCCATCAGTGCACCGACAGGGACCACCGGGGAGCTGTTTTTT.

This sequence joins TRBV7-7 and TRBJ2-5; the match to TRBD1 covers 10 bases. The CDR3 consists of 15 residues. V gave up 0 bases and J gave up 7 bases; unmatched junction bases: 5. The germline gives CDR1 SSHAT, CDR2 FNYEAQ (reference sequence). CDR3 sequence: CASSLAGTGEGTQYF. The CDR3 bases are TGTGCCAGCAGCTTAGCGGGGACAGGGGAAGGGACCCAGTACTTC.

This sequence joins TRBV6-5 and TRBJ1-2; D not certain. V gave up 6 bases and J gave up 4 bases, with 12 bases separating them. Per germline, CDR1 MNHEY and CDR2 SVGAGI. The CDR3 loop spans 13 amino acids. CDR3 sequence reads: CASSDTTSYGYTF. The CDR3 DNA follows: TGTGCCAGCAGCGATACAACTTCCTATGGCTACACCTTC.

This chain joins TRBV4-2 and TRBJ2-3; 8 nucleotides align to TRBD1. V gave up 1 base and J gave up 3 bases; unmatched junction bases: 9. Per the germline V gene, CDR1 is LGHNA and CDR2 is YNFKEQ. CDR3 length: 17 residues. This CDR3 is CASSQGRTGILTDTQYF. Here the CDR3 DNA reads TGTGCCAGCAGCCAAGGGAGGACAGGGATTTTGACAGATACGCAGTATTTT.

The V call is TRBV6-2 or TRBV6-3, the J call TRBJ2-2; D remains ambiguous. The CDR3 spans 15 residues. In germline, CDR1 is MNHEY, CDR2 SVGEGT. V was clipped by 0 bases and J by 4 bases, with 9 bases between them. The CDR3 loop reads CASSYSRRLTGELFF. The CDR3 DNA sequence: TGTGCCAGCAGTTACTCGAGACGGCTCACCGGGGAGCTGTTTTTT.

This clone was detected a few times. The J gene is TRBJ2-7, the V gene TRBV7-9, with D uncertain. CDR1 is SEHNR and CDR2 is FQNEAQ in the germline V gene (reference sequence). V dropped 3 bases and J dropped 2 bases, with 8 bases sitting between them. The length of the CDR3 is 13 residues. The CDR3 bases are TGTGCCAGCAGCTTTCGAGGTACCTACGAGCAGTACTTC. Translation: CASSFRGTYEQYF.

The CDR3 sequence: CASSMFGTGANVLTF. The CDR3 DNA sequence: TGTGCCAGTAGTATGTTTGGGACCGGGGCCAACGTCCTGACTTTC. V usage is TRBV19 and J usage is TRBJ2-6; D may match TRBD1 or TRBD2 (5 bases each). The CDR3 extends over 15 amino acids. V was pared by 3 bases and J by 4 bases, with 10 bases between. Germline V gives CDR1 LNHDA, CDR2 SQIVND (reference sequence). The complete variable domain, with remaining parts taken from reference TRBV19 and TRBJ2-6, reads DGGITQSPKYLFRKEGQNVTLSCEQNLNHDAMYWYRQDPGQGLRLIYYSQIVNDFQKGDIAEGYSVSREKKESFPLTVTSAQKNPTAFYLCASSMFGTGANVLTFGAGSRLTVL.

The V call is TRBV5-1, the J call TRBJ2-2; 8 bases fit TRBD2. V shed 3 bases and J 0 bases; nucleotides not matched to a gene: 1. There are 15 residues in the CDR3. Germline lookup yields CDR1 SGHRS and CDR2 YFSETQ. Written as DNA, the CDR3 is TGCGCCAGCAGCTCGGGACTAGCGAACACCGGGGAGCTGTTTTTT. As protein: CASSSGLANTGELFF.

The chain uses TRBV11-2 and TRBJ2-1; 7 bases are shared with TRBD1. Losses at the gene ends were 5 bases for V and 6 bases for J; bases not matched to a gene: 10. The CDR3 totals 15 residues. CDR1 and CDR2 (germline): SGHAT, FQNNGV. Here the CDR3 DNA reads TGTGCCAGCAGCCCCGACAGGGCAACTCGCAATGAGCAGTTCTTC. It is translated as CASSPDRATRNEQFF.

The sample holds a few counts of this clone. This sequence joins TRBV7-9 and TRBJ1-3; D not certain. Trimming stripped 5 bases from V and 1 base from J, with 12 bases between. CDR1 SEHNR and CDR2 FQNEAQ come from the germline V gene (reference sequence). The CDR3 consists of 15 residues. CDR3 DNA sequence: TGTGCCAGCAGCCCCCAAACTTGGTCTGGAAACACCATATATTTT. It translates to CASSPQTWSGNTIYF. Complete variable domain (other parts from reference TRBV7-9 and TRBJ1-3): DTGVSQNPRHKITKRGQNVTFRCDPISEHNRLYWYRQTLGQGPEFLTYFQNEAQLEKSRLLSDRFSAERPKGSFSTLEIQRTEQGDSAMYLCASSPQTWSGNTIYFGEGSWLTVV.

The rearrangement links TRBV6-2 or TRBV6-3 to TRBJ1-4, with D perhaps matching TRBD1 (5 bases). The CDR3 spans 18 residues. Trimming stripped 0 bases from V and 4 bases from J, with 18 bases between. From germline, CDR1 is MNHEY and CDR2 SVGEGT. CDR3 amino acids: CASSYSNVWEQDNEKLFF. The CDR3 DNA sequence: TGTGCCAGCAGTTACTCGAACGTTTGGGAACAGGATAATGAAAAACTGTTTTTT.

This clone has only one observation. The chain has TRBV28 and TRBJ2-3, with D unclear. CDR3 length: 14 residues. Deletions cut 3 bases from V and 8 bases from J, with 15 bases between. Germline V gene data show CDR1 as MDHEN and CDR2 as SYDVKM. The CDR3 sequence: CASSLAPPLGTQYF. CDR3 sequence (DNA): TGTGCCAGCAGTTTGGCACCCCCTCTTGGTACGCAGTATTTT.

The chain has TRBV29-1 and TRBJ2-1; 9 bases map to TRBD2. CDR1 is SQVTM and CDR2 is ANQGSEA in the germline V gene. The CDR3 is made up of 16 amino acids. J was trimmed by 4 bases and V by 4 bases; bases with no gene match: 11. CDR3 nucleotides: TGCAGCGTTGTTGGCGGGAGGGCCGGGTTATACAATGAGCAGTTCTTC. This translates into CSVVGGRAGLYNEQFF.

The rearrangement joins TRBV6-5 to TRBJ2-1, with 11 bases aligning to TRBD1. The CDR3 extends over 13 amino acids. The V segment lost 8 bases and the J segment 7 bases; nucleotides outside the gene matches: 4. The V gene's germline CDR1 is MNHEY and CDR2 SVGAGI. CDR3 in amino acids: CASSGTGGNEQFF. The CDR3 region has the DNA TGTGCCAGCTCGGGGACAGGGGGTAATGAGCAGTTCTTC.

The rearrangement links TRBV2 to TRBJ2-2; D perhaps matches TRBD1 (5 bases). From germline, CDR1 is SNHLY and CDR2 FYNNEI. The CDR3 covers 14 residues. With 7 bases removed from V and 2 bases from J, the gap between germline ends came to 11 bases. The CDR3 DNA sequence: TGTGCCAGCATCGAGCAGGGCAACACCGGGGAGCTGTTTTTT. This translates into CASIEQGNTGELFF.

The chain has TRBV11-3 and TRBJ2-2, with no clear D. Germline V CDR1 and CDR2: SGHNT, YENEEA. Trimming removed 5 bases from V and 1 base from J, with 8 bases in between. The CDR3 length is 14 residues. The chain's CDR3 is CASSPEQNTGELFF. CDR3 nucleotide sequence: TGTGCCAGCAGCCCGGAACAGAACACCGGGGAGCTGTTTTTT.

This chain links TRBV7-3 with TRBJ1-1, with 9 bases lining up with TRBD1. Germline V gene data show CDR1 as SGHTA and CDR2 as FQGTGA. This CDR3 is built from 13 residues. Trimming at V came to 6 bases and at J to 3 bases, leaving 2 bases not matched to a gene. CDR3 coding DNA: TGTGCCAGCAGACAGGGGGCGCACACTGAAGCTTTCTTT. It is translated as CASRQGAHTEAFF.

Points on this clone: The identical CDR3 is also encoded by other nucleotide sequences in the sample. V gene TRBV3-1 (or the pseudogene TRBV3-2) combines with J gene TRBJ2-7; no clear D. Germline lookup yields CDR1 LGHDT and CDR2 YNNKEL (reference sequence). The V end was cut by 1 base, the J end by 4 bases, with 5 bases between. This CDR3 spans 12 amino acids. The CDR3 protein is CASSQGTYEQYF. The CDR3 DNA reads TGTGCCAGCAGCCAAGGAACTTACGAGCAGTACTTC.

The chain couples TRBV30 to TRBJ2-7; perhaps TRBD2 as D (6 bases). The CDR3 loop spans 13 amino acids. Trimming left V 5 bases short and J 7 bases short, with 18 bases between. Germline V gene data show CDR1 as GTSNPN and CDR2 as SVGIG (reference sequence). CDR3 sequence reads: CAWGRGTLREQYF. Written as DNA, the CDR3 is TGTGCCTGGGGCCGGGGGACCTTACGGGAGCAGTACTTC.

This chain uses TRBV5-1 with TRBJ1-2; 8 bases agree with TRBD1. V gave up 4 bases and J gave up 2 bases; unmatched junction bases: 7. There are 15 residues in the CDR3. Germline loops: CDR1 SGHRS, CDR2 YFSETQ. The DNA of the CDR3 is TGCGCCAGCAGCCTCGACAGGGGAGCCAACTATGGCTACACCTTC. Its translation: CASSLDRGANYGYTF.

This chain joins TRBV6-5 and TRBJ2-1; a weak D match, TRBD2 (7 bases). The V end was cut by 7 bases, the J end by 6 bases, with 19 bases between. Germline values: CDR1 MNHEY, CDR2 SVGAGI. The CDR3 is 15 residues long. CDR3 residues: CASTRGGVDGNEQFF. CDR3 in DNA: TGTGCCAGCACAAGGGGGGGGGTCGATGGCAATGAGCAGTTCTTC.